This entry describes one T cell receptor beta chain. Its antigen is still unknown. Here immunoSEQ multiplex PCR was the method, and the copy in TCRdb shows in-frame clones only, minus some. The data contain approximately 15,000 clones, about nine tenths of them seen just once; the ten biggest clones take up approximately 0.82%. Magnetic negative selection enriched CD4+ T cells from thawed PBMCs. This entry belongs to a study of untreated major depressive disorder. Trimming removed 7 bases at V and 2 bases at J, with 17 bases between. This CDR3 comprises 16 residues. In germline, CDR1 is SGHTA, CDR2 FQGNSA. Findings and caveats of the study: Differences in TRBV25-01 and TRBV02-01 usage did not reach significance. TRBV05-01 (Vbeta 5.1) usage was higher in CD4+ T cells of depressed patients than controls.

The chain joins TRBV7-2 to TRBJ2-2; no clear D. This clonotype was sampled from a man under 40 with major depressive disorder. Material: CD4+ T cells from PBMCs. The CDR3 sequence is CASTLNMVLNTGELFF. As DNA, the CDR3 is TGTGCCAGCACCTTGAATATGGTCTTAAACACCGGGGAGCTGTTTTTT.